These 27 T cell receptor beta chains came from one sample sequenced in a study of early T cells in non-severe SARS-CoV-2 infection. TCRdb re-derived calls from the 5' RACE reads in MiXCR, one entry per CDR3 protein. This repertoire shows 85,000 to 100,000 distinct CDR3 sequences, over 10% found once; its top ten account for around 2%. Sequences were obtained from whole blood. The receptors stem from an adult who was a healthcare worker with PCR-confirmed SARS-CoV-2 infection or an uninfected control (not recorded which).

CDR3 nucleotide sequence: TGTGCCAGCAAAAGGGACTACACTGAAGCTTTCTTT. Residues: CASKRDYTEAFF. The rearrangement links TRBV2 to TRBJ1-1, with D tentatively TRBD1 (5 bases). V lost 7 bases and J lost 3, with 9 bases in between. Germline CDR1 and CDR2: SNHLY and FYNNEI. The CDR3 is made up of 12 amino acids.

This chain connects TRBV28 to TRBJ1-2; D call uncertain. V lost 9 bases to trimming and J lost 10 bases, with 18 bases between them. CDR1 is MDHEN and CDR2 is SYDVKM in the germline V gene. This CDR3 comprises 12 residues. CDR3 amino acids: CASRTGFSVYTF. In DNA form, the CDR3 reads TGTGCCAGTCGAACGGGGTTTAGTGTCTACACCTTC.

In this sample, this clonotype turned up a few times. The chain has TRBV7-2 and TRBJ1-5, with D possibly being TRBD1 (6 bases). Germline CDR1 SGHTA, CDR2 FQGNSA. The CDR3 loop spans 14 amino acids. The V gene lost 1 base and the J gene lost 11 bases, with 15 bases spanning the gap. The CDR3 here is CASSLGRGQGTQHF. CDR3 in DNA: TGTGCCAGCAGCTTAGGCCGGGGCCAGGGGACCCAGCATTTT.

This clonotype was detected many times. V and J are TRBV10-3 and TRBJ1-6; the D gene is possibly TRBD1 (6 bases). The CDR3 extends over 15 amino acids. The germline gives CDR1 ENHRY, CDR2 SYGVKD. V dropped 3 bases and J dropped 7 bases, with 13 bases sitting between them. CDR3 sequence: CAISDSGARNSPLHF. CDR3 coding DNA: TGTGCCATCAGTGATTCGGGGGCCAGGAATTCACCCCTCCACTTT.

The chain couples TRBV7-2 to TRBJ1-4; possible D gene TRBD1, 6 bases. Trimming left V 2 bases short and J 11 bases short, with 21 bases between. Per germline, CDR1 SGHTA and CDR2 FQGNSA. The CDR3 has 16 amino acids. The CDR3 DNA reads TGTGCCAGCAGCTTAATTTTAGGGGGAGCCGGGAGTAAACTGTTTTTT. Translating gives CASSLILGGAGSKLFF.

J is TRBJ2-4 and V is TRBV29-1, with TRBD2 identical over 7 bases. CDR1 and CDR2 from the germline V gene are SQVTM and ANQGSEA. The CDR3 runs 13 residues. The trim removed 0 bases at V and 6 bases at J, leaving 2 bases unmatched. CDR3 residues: CSVEDQRGNIQYF. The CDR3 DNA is TGCAGCGTTGAAGACCAGCGGGGAAACATTCAGTACTTC.

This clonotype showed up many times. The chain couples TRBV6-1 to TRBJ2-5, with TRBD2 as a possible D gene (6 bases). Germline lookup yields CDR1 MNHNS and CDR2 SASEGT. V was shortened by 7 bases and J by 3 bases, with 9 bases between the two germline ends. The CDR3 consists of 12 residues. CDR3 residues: CASMWGEETQYF. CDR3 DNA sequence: TGTGCCAGCATGTGGGGGGAAGAGACCCAGTACTTC.

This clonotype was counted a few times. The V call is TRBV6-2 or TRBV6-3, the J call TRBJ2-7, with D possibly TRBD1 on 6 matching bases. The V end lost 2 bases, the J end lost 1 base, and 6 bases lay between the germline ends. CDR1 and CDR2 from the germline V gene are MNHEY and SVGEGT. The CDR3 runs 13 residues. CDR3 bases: TGTGCCAGCAGTTACGACAGGTCCTACGAGCAGTACTTC. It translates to CASSYDRSYEQYF.

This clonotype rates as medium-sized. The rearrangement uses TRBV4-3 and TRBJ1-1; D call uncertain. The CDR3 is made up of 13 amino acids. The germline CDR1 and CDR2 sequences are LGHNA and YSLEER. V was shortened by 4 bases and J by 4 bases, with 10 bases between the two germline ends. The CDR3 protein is CASSPWLGTEAFF. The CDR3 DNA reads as TGCGCCAGCAGCCCCTGGCTGGGCACTGAAGCTTTCTTT.

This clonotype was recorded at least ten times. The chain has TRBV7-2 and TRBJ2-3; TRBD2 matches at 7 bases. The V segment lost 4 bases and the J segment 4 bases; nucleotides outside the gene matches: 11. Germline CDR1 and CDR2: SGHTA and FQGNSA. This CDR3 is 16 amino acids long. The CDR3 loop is CASSYTGGVSADTQYF. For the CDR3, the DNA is TGTGCCAGCAGCTATACGGGGGGAGTTTCGGCAGATACGCAGTATTTT.

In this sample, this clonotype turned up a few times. The CDR3 DNA is TGTGCCAGCAGTGAAAGGTTCGGGAACTATGGCTACACCTTC. It is translated as CASSERFGNYGYTF. The chain recombines TRBV2 with TRBJ1-2; no clear D gene. V lost 2 bases and J 2 bases, leaving 9 bases between the germline ends. Germline V gene sequence: CDR1 SNHLY, CDR2 FYNNEI. This CDR3 comprises 14 residues. Complete variable domain (other parts from reference TRBV2 and TRBJ1-2): EPEVTQTPSHQVTQMGQEVILRCVPISNHLYFYWYRQILGQKVEFLVSFYNNEISEKSEIFDDQFSVERPDGSNFTLKIRSTKLEDSAMYFCASSERFGNYGYTFGSGTRLTVV.

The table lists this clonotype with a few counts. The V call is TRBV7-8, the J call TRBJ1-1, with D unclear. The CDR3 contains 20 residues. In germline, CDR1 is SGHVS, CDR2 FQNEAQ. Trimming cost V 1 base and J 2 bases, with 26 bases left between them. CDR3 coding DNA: TGTGCCAGCAGCTTAGTAGGCCTCGTGGGTCGCGCAGGCTTCAACACTGAAGCTTTCTTT. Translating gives CASSLVGLVGRAGFNTEAFF.

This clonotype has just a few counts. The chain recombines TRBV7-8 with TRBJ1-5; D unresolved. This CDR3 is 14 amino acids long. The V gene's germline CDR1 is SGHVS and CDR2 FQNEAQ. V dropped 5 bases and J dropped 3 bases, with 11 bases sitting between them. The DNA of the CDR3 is TGTGCCAGCAGCCCCCGTGAAATCAATCAGCCCCAGCATTTT. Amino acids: CASSPREINQPQHF. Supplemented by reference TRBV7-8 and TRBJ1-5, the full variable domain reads GAGVSQSPRYKVAKRGQDVALRCDPISGHVSLFWYQQALGQGPEFLTYFQNEAQLDKSGLPSDRFFAERPEGSVSTLKIQRTQQEDSAVYLCASSPREINQPQHFGDGTRLSIL.

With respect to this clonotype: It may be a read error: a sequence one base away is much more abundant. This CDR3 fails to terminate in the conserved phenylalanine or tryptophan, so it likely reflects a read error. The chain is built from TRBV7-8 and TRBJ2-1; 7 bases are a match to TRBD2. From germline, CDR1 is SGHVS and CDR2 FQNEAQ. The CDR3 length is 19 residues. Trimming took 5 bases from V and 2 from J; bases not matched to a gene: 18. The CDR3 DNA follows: TGTGCCAGCAGCCCAGAGAGGCGGGGGATTCGCCCGACCTACAATGAGCAGTTCTCC. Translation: CASSPERRGIRPTYNEQFS.

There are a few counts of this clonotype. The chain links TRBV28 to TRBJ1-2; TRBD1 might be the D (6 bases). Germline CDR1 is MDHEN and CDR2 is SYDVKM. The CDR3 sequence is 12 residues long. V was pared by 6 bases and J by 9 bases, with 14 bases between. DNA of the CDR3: TGTGCCAGCAGCGACAGGTCTAGGAGCTACACCTTC. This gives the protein CASSDRSRSYTF.

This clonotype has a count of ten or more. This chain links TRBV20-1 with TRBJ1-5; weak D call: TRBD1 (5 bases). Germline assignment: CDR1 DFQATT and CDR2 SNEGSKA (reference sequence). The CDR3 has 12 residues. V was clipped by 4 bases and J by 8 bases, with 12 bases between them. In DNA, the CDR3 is TGCAGTGCTAAGGCAGGGTCGAAGCCCCAGCATTTT. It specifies CSAKAGSKPQHF.

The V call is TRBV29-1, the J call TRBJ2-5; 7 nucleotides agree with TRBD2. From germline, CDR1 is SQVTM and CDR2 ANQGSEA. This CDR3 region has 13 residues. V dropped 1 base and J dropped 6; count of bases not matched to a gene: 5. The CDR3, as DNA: TGCAGCGTTGAAGTGGGGGGGGAGCAGACCCAGTACTTC. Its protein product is CSVEVGGEQTQYF.

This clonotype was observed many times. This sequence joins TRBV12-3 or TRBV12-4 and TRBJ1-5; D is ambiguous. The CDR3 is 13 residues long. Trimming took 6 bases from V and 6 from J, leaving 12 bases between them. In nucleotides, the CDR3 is TGTGCCAGCAGCACCTCGACAACTCAGCCCCAGCATTTT. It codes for CASSTSTTQPQHF.

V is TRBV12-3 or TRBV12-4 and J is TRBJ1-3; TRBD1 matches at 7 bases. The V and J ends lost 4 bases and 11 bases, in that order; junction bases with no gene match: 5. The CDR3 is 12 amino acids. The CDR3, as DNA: TGTGCCAGCAGTTCCCTGAGGGGGCCCATATATTTT. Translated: CASSSLRGPIYF.

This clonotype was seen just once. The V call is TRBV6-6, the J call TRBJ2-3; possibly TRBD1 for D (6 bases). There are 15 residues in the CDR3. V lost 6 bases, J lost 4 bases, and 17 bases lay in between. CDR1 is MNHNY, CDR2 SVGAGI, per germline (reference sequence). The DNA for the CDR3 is TGTGCCAGCAGCACCAGGGGATCTGGCCCAGATACGCAGTATTTT. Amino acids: CASSTRGSGPDTQYF.

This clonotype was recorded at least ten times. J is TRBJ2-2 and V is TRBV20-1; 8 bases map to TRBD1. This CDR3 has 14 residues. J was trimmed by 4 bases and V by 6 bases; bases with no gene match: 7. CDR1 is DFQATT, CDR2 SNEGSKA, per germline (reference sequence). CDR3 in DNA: TGCAGTGCCAGACAGGGGTCGAGCACCGGGGAGCTGTTTTTT. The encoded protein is CSARQGSSTGELFF.

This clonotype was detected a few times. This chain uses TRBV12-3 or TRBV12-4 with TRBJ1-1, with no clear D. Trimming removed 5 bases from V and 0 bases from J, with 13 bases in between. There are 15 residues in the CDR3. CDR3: CASSPIGSMNTEAFF. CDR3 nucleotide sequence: TGTGCCAGCAGTCCCATAGGAAGCATGAACACTGAAGCTTTCTTT.

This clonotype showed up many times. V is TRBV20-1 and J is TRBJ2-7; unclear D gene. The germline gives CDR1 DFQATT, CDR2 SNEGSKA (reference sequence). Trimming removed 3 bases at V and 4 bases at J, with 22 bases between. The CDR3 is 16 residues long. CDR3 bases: TGCAGTGCTAGTTATCACGGGTCCCCGAGTAGGTACGAGCAGTACTTC. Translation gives CSASYHGSPSRYEQYF.

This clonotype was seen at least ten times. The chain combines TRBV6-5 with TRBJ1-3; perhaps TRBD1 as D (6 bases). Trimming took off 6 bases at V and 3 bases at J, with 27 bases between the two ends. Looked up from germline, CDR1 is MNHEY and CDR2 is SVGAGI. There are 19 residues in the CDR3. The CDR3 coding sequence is TGTGCCAGCAGCGACCAATACACCGGGGGAACAGGGAGTGGAAACACCATATATTTT. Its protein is CASSDQYTGGTGSGNTIYF.

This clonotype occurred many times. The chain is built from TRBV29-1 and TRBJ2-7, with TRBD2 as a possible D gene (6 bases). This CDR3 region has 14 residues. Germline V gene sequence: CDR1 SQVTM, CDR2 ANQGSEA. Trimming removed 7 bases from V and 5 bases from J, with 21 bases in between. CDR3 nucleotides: TGCAGCGCCTCCGGCGGGGAGCAATCCAACGAGCAGTACTTC. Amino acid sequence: CSASGGEQSNEQYF.

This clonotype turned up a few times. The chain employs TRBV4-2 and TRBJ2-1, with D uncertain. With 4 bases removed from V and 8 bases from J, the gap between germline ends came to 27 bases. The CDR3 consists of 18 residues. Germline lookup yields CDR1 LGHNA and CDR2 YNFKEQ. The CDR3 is CASSPQPPMWARGDEQFF. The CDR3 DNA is TGTGCCAGCAGCCCCCAACCCCCTATGTGGGCTCGAGGAGATGAGCAGTTCTTC.

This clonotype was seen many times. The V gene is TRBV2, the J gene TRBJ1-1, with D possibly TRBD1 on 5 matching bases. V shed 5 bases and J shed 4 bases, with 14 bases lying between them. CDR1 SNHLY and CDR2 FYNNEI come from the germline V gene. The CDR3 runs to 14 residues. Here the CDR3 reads CASSSKYGGTEAFF. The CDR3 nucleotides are TGTGCCAGCAGTAGCAAATATGGGGGCACTGAAGCTTTCTTT.